The source of this T cell receptor beta chain is a study of blood T cell repertoires in COVID-19 (dated by TCRdb to 2018 to 2021). Background for the entire study: Samples covering the acute and convalescent phases of COVID-19 were provided by collaborators in the United States, Italy and Spain. The dataset comprised deeply sampled blood TCRbeta repertoires from subjects exposed to, actively infected with, or recovered from COVID-19. Nearly every sample came with metadata listing a de-identified subject ID, COVID-19 status, age in years and sex. The samples were drawn from two sources: the first 160 participants of the ongoing ImmuneRACE study, and 1,000 to 1,500 subjects contributed by 6 global collaborators. HLA class I and class II types, where available, came from metadata supplied by the sample provider rather than from assay-based typing. The material from the prospective study consisted of cDNA or gDNA derived from T cells, B-cell-depleted T cells, or PBMCs. The repertoires were made available in a free public database intended to serve as a resource for research on the immune response to SARS-CoV-2. What the work shows at the level of the full study, not this receptor alone: How much clinical and demographic metadata was included differed by source and by participant, and the metadata was provided uncurated.

Collaborating institutions collected whole blood in K2EDTA tubes following their own protocols. Collaborator samples were shipped for TCRbeta analysis as frozen whole blood, isolated PBMCs, or DNA extracted from either sample type. Trimming at the junction amounts to 0 bases on V and 9 bases on J, and the germline ends lie 12 bases apart. The CDR3 runs 14 amino acids, cysteine and phenylalanine included. Only the CDR3 region is kept as DNA, spanning 42 bases read in frame from base 1. Per the germline V gene, MNHEY is the CDR1 and SVGAGI is the CDR2. TCRbeta CDR3 regions were amplified from genomic DNA using the immunoSEQ Assay, a bias-controlled multiplex PCR. The paper's data handling went like this. The number of nucleated cells in each sample was estimated by amplification of reference gene primers within the assay. To quantify the absolute abundance of each unique TCRbeta CDR3 rearrangement, sequence reads were collapsed and filtered. For each sample, productive Simpson clonality was calculated as the square root of Simpson's diversity index across productive rearrangements. TCRdb mirrors the immuneACCESS table, restricted to in-frame sequences. Some clones are absent from its copies; in checked studies, under half trace to an unresolved V gene, and the reason for the others is unknown. Clone size and the V and J calls come from that table; the DNA yielded D and trimming. The sample table lists 70,000 or so clones, roughly 87% of them with a count of one. Of the sample, approximately 20% is held by the ten largest clones.

This clone came up once. This receptor's antigen is unknown. No much larger clone is present one base from it, and per-base qualities are unavailable. The sample comprised peripheral blood. This clonotype was sampled from a woman older than 75 with acute or convalescent COVID-19. The rearrangement joined TRBV6-5 to TRBJ2-1; the D segment could be TRBD2, given 5 matching bases. CDR3 reads: CASSYSLLEAEQFF. Read as DNA, the sequence is TGTGCCAGCAGTTACTCCCTATTGGAGGCTGAGCAGTTCTTC.